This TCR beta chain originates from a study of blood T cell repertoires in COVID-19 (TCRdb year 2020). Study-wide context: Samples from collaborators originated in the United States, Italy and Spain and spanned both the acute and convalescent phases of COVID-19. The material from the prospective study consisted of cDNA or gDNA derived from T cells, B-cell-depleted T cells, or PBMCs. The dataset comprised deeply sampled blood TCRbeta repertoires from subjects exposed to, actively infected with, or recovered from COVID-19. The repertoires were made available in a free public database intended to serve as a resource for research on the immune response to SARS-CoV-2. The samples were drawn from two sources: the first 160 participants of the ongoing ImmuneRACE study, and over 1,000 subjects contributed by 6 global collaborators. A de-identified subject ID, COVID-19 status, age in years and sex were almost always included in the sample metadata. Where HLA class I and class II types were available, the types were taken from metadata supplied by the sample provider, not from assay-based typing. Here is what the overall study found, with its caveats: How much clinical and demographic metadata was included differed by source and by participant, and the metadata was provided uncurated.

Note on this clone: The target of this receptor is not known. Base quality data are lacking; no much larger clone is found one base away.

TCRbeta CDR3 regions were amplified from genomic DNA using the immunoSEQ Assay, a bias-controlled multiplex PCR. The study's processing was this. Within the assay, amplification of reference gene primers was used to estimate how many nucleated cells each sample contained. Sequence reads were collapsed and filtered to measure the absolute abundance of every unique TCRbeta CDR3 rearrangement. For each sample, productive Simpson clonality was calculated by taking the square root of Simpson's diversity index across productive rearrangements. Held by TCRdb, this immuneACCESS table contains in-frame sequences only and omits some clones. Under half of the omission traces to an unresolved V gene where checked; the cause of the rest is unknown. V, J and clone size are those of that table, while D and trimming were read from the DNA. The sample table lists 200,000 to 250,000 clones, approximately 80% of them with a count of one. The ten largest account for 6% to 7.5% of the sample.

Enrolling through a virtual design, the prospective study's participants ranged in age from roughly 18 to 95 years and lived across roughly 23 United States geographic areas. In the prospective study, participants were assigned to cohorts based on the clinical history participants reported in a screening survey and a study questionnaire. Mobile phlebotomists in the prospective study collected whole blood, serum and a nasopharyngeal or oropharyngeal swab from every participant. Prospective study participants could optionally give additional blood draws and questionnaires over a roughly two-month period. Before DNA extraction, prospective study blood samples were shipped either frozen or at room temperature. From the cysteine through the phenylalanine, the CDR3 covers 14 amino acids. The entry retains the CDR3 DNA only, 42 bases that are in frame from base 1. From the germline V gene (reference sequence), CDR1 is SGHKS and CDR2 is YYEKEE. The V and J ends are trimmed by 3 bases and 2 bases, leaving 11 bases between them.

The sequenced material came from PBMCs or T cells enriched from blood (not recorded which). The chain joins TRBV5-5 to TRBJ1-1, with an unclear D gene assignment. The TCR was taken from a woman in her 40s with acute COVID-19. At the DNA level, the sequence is TGTGCCAGCAGCTGGAGTGGCAGAAACACTGAAGCTTTCTTT. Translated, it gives CASSWSGRNTEAFF.